These 14 T cell receptor beta chains share one sample of origin, sequenced in a study of vaccination and CD4 T cells after COVID-19. Cultured CD4+ T-cell DNA underwent Oncomine TCR Beta short-read sequencing. Each CDR3 protein is one row after TCRdb ran MiXCR on the PCR reads. Of approximately 20,000 distinct CDR3 sequences detected, roughly 70% appear once; the ten largest clones hold around 5.1%. Treatment meaning: roughly 11-day PBMC culture with coronavirus spike peptide pools or control peptides (ViraFEST assay). These receptors lack a known antigen. Source material: CD4+ T cells from blood, cultured in vitro. The receptors originated from a human donor who had recovered from COVID-19.

The J gene is TRBJ2-1, the V gene TRBV6-4, with 11 bases matching TRBD2. The germline CDR1 and CDR2 sequences are MRHNA and SNTAGT. The CDR3 is made up of 16 amino acids. J lost 8 bases, V lost 0 bases, and 6 bases had no gene match. CDR3 nucleotide sequence: TGTGCCAGCAGTGACTCGAGCACTAGCGGGAGCGATGAGCAGTTCTTC. This translates into CASSDSSTSGSDEQFF.

V usage is TRBV20-1 and J usage is TRBJ1-1; D perhaps matches TRBD1 (6 bases). The V end lost 6 bases, the J end lost 6 bases, and 11 bases lay between the germline ends. The length of the CDR3 is 11 residues. Germline V gene lookup returns CDR1 DFQATT and CDR2 SNEGSKA (reference sequence). Here the CDR3 reads CSATGLAEAFF. DNA of the CDR3: TGCAGTGCAACAGGGCTGGCTGAAGCTTTCTTT.

The rearrangement uses TRBV7-2 and TRBJ2-1; tentatively, D is TRBD2 (6 bases). The ends were cut back, 5 bases at V and 4 bases at J, with 21 bases in the middle. Per the germline V gene, CDR1 is SGHTA and CDR2 is FQGNSA. The CDR3 totals 17 residues. This chain's CDR3 is CASSALGAGQGYNEQFF. In DNA form, the CDR3 reads TGTGCCAGCAGCGCCCTCGGGGCGGGGCAGGGTTACAATGAGCAGTTCTTC.

This clonotype was counted once. The chain employs TRBV6-2 or TRBV6-3 and TRBJ2-2; D is unclear. Deletions cut 5 bases from V and 3 bases from J, with 25 bases between. The CDR3 covers 19 residues. Germline CDR1 and CDR2: MNHEY and SVGEGT. The DNA for the CDR3 is TGTGCCAGCAGTGACCCGGTTCTGGTAGGGTTGGGCCACACCGGGGAGCTGTTTTTT. The encoded protein is CASSDPVLVGLGHTGELFF.

The CDR3 sequence is CASSPVGGAPNTEAFF. The CDR3, as DNA: TGTGCCAGCAGCCCGGTGGGGGGGGCCCCGAACACTGAAGCTTTCTTT. The chain recombines TRBV14 with TRBJ1-1; D might be TRBD1 (6 bases). This CDR3 has 16 residues. Trimming shortened V by 4 bases and J by 1 base, and 16 bases separated the two germline ends. CDR1 and CDR2 (germline): SGHDN, FVKESK. Looking up the rest from reference TRBV14 and TRBJ1-1 gives the full variable domain: EAGVTQFPSHSVIEKGQTVTLRCDPISGHDNLYWYRRVMGKEIKFLLHFVKESKQDESGMPNNRFLAERTGGTYSTLKVQPAELEDSGVYFCASSPVGGAPNTEAFFGQGTRLTVV.

This chain links TRBV11-2 with TRBJ2-1; TRBD2 matches at 8 bases. J lost 4 bases, V lost 3 bases, and 5 bases had no gene match. Germline loops: CDR1 SGHAT, CDR2 FQNNGV. The CDR3 spans 15 residues. In nucleotides, the CDR3 is TGTGCCAGCAGCTTTTATACTAGCGGATACAATGAGCAGTTCTTC. Translating it yields CASSFYTSGYNEQFF.

This chain links TRBV28 with TRBJ1-2; D is uncertain. Germline V gene lookup returns CDR1 MDHEN and CDR2 SYDVKM. The germline V and J ends were trimmed by 1 base and 7 bases, with 7 bases remaining between them. The CDR3 runs 12 residues. This CDR3 is CASSLLRRGYTF. The CDR3 region has the DNA TGTGCCAGCAGTTTATTAAGGCGTGGCTACACCTTC.

The V call is TRBV20-1, the J call TRBJ2-2, with a tentative D call TRBD2 (6 bases). This CDR3 contains 12 residues. From germline, CDR1 is DFQATT and CDR2 SNEGSKA (reference sequence). Trimming cost V 3 bases and J 7 bases, with 9 bases left between them. The CDR3 protein is CSASDGGGELFF. The CDR3 DNA reads TGCAGTGCTAGTGACGGGGGCGGGGAGCTGTTTTTT.

This chain links TRBV6-1 with TRBJ1-1; unclear D gene. The germline gives CDR1 MNHNS, CDR2 SASEGT. Trimming left V 0 bases short and J 7 bases short, with 12 bases between. This CDR3 comprises 14 residues. The CDR3 spells CASSEAGSRYEAFF. The CDR3, as DNA: TGTGCCAGCAGTGAAGCGGGCAGTCGTTATGAAGCTTTCTTT.

In its sample, this clonotype was seen a few times. V usage is TRBV20-1 and J usage is TRBJ1-5, with TRBD1 identical over 8 bases. V was pared by 6 bases and J by 7 bases, with 11 bases of the junction left unmatched. Per germline, CDR1 DFQATT and CDR2 SNEGSKA (reference sequence). The length of the CDR3 is 14 residues. This chain's CDR3 is CSAVTGTGGQPQHF. CDR3 nucleotides: TGCAGTGCGGTCACCGGGACAGGCGGGCAGCCCCAGCATTTT.

In DNA, the CDR3 is TGTGCCAGTAGTATTTTGGCTGGAGGTGGAAACACCATATATTTT. Translation gives CASSILAGGGNTIYF. The genes are TRBV19 and TRBJ1-3; no clear D. This CDR3 comprises 15 residues. Germline loops: CDR1 LNHDA, CDR2 SQIVND (reference sequence). V lost 3 bases and J 3 bases, leaving 12 bases between the germline ends. The full variable domain, completed using reference TRBV19 and TRBJ1-3, is DGGITQSPKYLFRKEGQNVTLSCEQNLNHDAMYWYRQDPGQGLRLIYYSQIVNDFQKGDIAEGYSVSREKKESFPLTVTSAQKNPTAFYLCASSILAGGGNTIYFGEGSWLTVV.

This clonotype has more than one count but fewer than ten. This sequence joins TRBV20-1 and TRBJ1-3, with D tentatively TRBD1 (5 bases). CDR3 length: 13 residues. Trimming pared 6 bases from V and 0 bases from J, leaving 9 bases between. CDR1 and CDR2 (germline): DFQATT, SNEGSKA (reference sequence). The CDR3 nucleotides are TGCAGTGCCCGGGGCCACTCTGGAAACACCATATATTTT. This encodes CSARGHSGNTIYF.

This clonotype was seen only a few times. The chain carries TRBV7-2 and TRBJ2-7, with D perhaps matching TRBD2 (6 bases). The CDR3 runs 16 residues. Germline CDR1 reads SGHTA; CDR2 reads FQGNSA. With 5 bases removed from V and 2 bases from J, the gap between germline ends came to 19 bases. CDR3 loop: CASSPGRGSSTYEQYF. The CDR3, as DNA: TGTGCCAGCAGCCCCGGGAGAGGGAGTTCCACCTACGAGCAGTACTTC.

This clonotype has more than one count but fewer than ten. J is TRBJ1-5 and V is TRBV2; D gene ambiguous. Germline CDR1 is SNHLY and CDR2 is FYNNEI. The CDR3 consists of 13 residues. The V and J ends lost 4 bases and 4 bases respectively, with 8 bases between them. The CDR3 DNA sequence: TGTGCCAGCAGTGGGCTAATGAATCAGCCCCAGCATTTT. Translated, it gives CASSGLMNQPQHF.